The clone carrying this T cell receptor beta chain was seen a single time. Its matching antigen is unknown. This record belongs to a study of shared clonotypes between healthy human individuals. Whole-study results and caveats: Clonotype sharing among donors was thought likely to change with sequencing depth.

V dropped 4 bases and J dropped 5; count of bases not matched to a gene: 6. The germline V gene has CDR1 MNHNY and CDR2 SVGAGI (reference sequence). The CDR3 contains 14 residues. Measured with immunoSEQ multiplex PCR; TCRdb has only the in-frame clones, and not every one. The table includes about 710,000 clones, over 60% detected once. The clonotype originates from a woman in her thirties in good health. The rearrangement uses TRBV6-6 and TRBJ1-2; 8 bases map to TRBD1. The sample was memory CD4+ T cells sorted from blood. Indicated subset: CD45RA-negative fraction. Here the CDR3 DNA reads TGTGCCAGCAGTTCGGACAGGGAGGGGTATGGCTACACCTTC. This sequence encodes CASSSDREGYGYTF.